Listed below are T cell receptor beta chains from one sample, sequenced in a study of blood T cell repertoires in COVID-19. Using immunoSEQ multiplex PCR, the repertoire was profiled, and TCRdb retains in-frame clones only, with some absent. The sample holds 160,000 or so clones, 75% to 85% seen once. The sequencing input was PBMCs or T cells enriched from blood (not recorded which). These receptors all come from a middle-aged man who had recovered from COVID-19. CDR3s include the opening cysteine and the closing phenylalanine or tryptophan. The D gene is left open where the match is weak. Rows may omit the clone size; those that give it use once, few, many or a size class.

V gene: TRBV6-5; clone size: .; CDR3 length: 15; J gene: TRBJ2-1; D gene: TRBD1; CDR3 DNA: TGTGCCAGCAGGGCCGACAGGGGCCGCTGGAATGAGCAGTTCTTC; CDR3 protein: CASRADRGRWNEQFF
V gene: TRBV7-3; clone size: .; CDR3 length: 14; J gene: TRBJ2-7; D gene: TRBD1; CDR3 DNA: TGTGCCAGCAGCTCACAGGGGTCCTTAGGCGAGCAGTACTTC; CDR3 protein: CASSSQGSLGEQYF
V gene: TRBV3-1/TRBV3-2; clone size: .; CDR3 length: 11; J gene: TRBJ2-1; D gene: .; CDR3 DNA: TGTGCCAGCAGCCTCCGGAATGAGCAGTTCTTC; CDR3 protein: CASSLRNEQFF
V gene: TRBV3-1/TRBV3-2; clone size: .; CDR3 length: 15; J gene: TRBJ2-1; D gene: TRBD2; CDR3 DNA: TGTGCCAGCAGCCAAGATCTCCTAGCGGTCAATGAGCAGTTCTTC; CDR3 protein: CASSQDLLAVNEQFF
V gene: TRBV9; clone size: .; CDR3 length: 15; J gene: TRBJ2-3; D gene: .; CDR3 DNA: TGTGCCAGCAGCGTACTCCAAGGGGGCACAGATACGCAGTATTTT; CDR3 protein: CASSVLQGGTDTQYF
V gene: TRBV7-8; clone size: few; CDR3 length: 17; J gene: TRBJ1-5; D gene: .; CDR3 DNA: TGTGCCAGCAGCTTAGATTATGGCAGGGCTAGCAATCAGCCCCAGCATTTT; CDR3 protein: CASSLDYGRASNQPQHF
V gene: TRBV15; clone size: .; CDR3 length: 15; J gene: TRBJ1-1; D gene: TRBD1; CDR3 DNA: TGTGCCACCAGCGAACACGGACAGGGGGTTACTGAAGCTTTCTTT; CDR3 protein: CATSEHGQGVTEAFF
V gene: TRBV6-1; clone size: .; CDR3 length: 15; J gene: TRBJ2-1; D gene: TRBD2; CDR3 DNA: TGTGCCAGCAGTGAAACTAGCGGGGGGGCGGATGAGCAGTTCTTC; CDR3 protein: CASSETSGGADEQFF
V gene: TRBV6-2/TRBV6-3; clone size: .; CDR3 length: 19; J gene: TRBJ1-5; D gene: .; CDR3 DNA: TGTGCCAGCAGTTTTATTATGAGCCGATCTATAGAGGGCAATCAGCCCCAGCATTTT; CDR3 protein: CASSFIMSRSIEGNQPQHF
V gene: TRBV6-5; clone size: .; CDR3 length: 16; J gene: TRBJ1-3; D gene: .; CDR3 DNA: TGTGCCAGCAGTTACAGCAGGGCTCAGGCTGGAAACACCATATATTTT; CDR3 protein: CASSYSRAQAGNTIYF
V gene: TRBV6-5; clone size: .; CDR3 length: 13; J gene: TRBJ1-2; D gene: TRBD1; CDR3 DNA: TGTGCCAGCAGAACAGGGGTAGTTCGAGGCTACACCTTC; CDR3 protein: CASRTGVVRGYTF
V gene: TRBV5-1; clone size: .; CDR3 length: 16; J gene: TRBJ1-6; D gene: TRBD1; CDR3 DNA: TGCGCCAGCAGCCACTCGACAGGGGAAAGGACAGGACCCCTCCACTTT; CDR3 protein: CASSHSTGERTGPLHF
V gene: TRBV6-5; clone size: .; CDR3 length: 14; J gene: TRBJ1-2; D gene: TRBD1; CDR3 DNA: TGTGCCAGCAGTTACTCGAGGCAGGGGGGAGGCTACACCTTC; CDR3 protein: CASSYSRQGGGYTF
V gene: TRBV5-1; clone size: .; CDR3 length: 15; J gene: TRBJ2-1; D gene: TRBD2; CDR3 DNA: TGCGCCAGCAGCCTTAGCGGGGGCCTGGGGAATGAGCAGTTCTTC; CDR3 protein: CASSLSGGLGNEQFF
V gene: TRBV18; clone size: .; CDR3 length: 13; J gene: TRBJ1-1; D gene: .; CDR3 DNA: TGTGCCAGCTCAGGAGGGGGGGACCTTGAAGCTTTCTTT; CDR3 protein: CASSGGGDLEAFF
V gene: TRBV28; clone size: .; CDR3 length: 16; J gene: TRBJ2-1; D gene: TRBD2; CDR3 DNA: TGTGCCAGCAGAACCTTGTTAGCGGGGGGAATGAATGAGCAGTTCTTC; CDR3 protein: CASRTLLAGGMNEQFF
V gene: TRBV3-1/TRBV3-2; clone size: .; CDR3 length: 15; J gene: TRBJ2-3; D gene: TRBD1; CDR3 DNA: TGTGCCAGCAGCCAAGGACAGGGGGAGACAGATACGCAGTATTTT; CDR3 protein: CASSQGQGETDTQYF
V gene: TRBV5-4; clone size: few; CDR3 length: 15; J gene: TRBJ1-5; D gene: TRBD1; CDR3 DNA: TGTGCCAGCAGCTTAGGGGGCCTAGGCAATCAGCCCCAGCATTTT; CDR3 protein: CASSLGGLGNQPQHF
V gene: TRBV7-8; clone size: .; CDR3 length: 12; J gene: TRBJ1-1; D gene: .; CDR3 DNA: TGTGCCAGCAGCCTCTCGAACACTGAAGCTTTCTTT; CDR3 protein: CASSLSNTEAFF
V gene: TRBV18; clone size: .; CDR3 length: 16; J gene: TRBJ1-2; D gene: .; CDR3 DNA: TGTGCCAGCTCACCCCAGGGTGGTCCGGAATCGGATGGCTACACCTTC; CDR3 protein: CASSPQGGPESDGYTF
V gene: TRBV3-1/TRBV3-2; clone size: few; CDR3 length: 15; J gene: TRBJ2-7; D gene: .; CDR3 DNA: TGTGCCAGCAGCCCAAGAGGAGGGATCCCCTACGAGCAGTACTTC; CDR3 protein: CASSPRGGIPYEQYF
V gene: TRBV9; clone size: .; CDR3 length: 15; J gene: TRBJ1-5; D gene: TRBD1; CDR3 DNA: TGTGCCAGCAGCGAGGGACAGGGGTACGATCAGCCCCAGCATTTT; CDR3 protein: CASSEGQGYDQPQHF
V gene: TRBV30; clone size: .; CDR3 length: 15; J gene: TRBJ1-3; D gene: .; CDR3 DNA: TGTGCCTGGAAGGCGGGACTTCTCTCTGGAAACACCATATATTTT; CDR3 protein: CAWKAGLLSGNTIYF
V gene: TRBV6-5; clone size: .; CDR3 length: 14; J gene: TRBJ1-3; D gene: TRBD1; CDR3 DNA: TGTGCCAGCAGTAAGACAGGGTCTGGAAACACCATATATTTT; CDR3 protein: CASSKTGSGNTIYF
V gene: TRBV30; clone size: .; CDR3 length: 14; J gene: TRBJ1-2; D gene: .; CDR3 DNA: TGTGCCTGGGAGGAGTCCGCTATCAACTATGGCTACACCTTC; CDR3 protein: CAWEESAINYGYTF
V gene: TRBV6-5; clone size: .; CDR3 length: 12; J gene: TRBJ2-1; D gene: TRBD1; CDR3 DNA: TGTGCCAGCAGTTCAGGGGGAAGTGAGCAGTTCTTC; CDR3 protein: CASSSGGSEQFF
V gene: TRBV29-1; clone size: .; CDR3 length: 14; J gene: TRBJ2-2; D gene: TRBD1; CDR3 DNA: TGCAGCGCAAAAACAGGGGTCGGATCCGGGGAGCTGTTTTTT; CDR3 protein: CSAKTGVGSGELFF
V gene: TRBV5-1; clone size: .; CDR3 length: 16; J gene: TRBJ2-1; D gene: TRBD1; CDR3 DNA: TGCGCCAGCAGCTTGGGGGGACAGGGGTCCTACAATGAGCAGTTCTTC; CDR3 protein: CASSLGGQGSYNEQFF
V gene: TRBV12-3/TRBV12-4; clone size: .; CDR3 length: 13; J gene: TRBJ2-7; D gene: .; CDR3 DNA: TGTGCCAGCAGCCGGGACACCACCTACGAGCAGTACTTC; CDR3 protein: CASSRDTTYEQYF
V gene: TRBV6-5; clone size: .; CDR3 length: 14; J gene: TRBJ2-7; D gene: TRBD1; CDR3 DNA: TGTGCCAGCAGTTTTCGAGACAGGGTTTACGAGCAGTACTTC; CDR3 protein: CASSFRDRVYEQYF
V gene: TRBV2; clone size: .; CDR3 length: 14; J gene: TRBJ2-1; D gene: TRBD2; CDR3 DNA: TGTGCCAGCATGGGGACTAGCGGGGGCCATGAGCAGTTCTTC; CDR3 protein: CASMGTSGGHEQFF
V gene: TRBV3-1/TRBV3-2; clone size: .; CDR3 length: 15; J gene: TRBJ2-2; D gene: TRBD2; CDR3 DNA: TGTGCCAGCAGCCTGGGGACTAGCAGAACCGGGGAGCTGTTTTTT; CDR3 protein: CASSLGTSRTGELFF
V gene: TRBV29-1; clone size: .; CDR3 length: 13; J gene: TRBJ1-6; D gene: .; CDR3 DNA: TGCAGCGTTCGCAGTTCTCGTAATTCACCCCTCCACTTT; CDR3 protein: CSVRSSRNSPLHF
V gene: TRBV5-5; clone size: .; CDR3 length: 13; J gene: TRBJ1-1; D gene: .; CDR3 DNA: TGTGCCAGCAGCGCCGCGTTGAACACTGAAGCTTTCTTT; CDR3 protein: CASSAALNTEAFF
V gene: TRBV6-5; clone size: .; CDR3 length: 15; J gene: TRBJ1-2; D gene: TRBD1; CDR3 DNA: TGTGCCAGCAGGGCCGTTGACAGGGTAACCGATGGCTACACCTTC; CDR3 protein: CASRAVDRVTDGYTF
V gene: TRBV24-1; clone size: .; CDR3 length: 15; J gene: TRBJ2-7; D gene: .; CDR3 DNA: TGTGCCACCGGGGCCGGTCCTCAGCACTCCTACGAGCAGTACTTC; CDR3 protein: CATGAGPQHSYEQYF
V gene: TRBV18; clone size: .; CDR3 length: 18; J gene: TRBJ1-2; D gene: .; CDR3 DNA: TGTGCCAGCTCAAAGGAAGTCGCAGGAAGCCACACAAACTATGGCTACACCTTC; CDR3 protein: CASSKEVAGSHTNYGYTF
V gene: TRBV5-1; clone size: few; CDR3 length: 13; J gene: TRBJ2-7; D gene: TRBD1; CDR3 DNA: TGCGCCAGCAGCTTGCCAGGGGGCTACGAGCAGTACTTC; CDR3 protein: CASSLPGGYEQYF
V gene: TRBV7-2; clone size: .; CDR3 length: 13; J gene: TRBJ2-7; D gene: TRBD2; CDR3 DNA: TGTGCCAGCAGCTCGACTAGCGGGGCACAAAAGTACTTC; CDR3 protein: CASSSTSGAQKYF
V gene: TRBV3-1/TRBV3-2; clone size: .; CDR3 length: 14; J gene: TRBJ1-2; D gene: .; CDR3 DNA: TGTGCCAGCAGCCAAGATAGCGGGAACTATGGCTACACCTTC; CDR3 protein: CASSQDSGNYGYTF
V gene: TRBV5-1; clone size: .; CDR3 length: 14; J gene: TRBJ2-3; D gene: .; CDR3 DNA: TGCGCCAGCAGCCCCGGGGTGAACACAGATACGCAGTATTTT; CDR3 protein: CASSPGVNTDTQYF
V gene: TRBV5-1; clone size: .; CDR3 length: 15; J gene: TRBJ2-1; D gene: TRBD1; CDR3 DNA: TGCGCCAGCAGCTTGCCAGGGGGCGCCTACAATGAGCAGTTCTTC; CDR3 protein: CASSLPGGAYNEQFF
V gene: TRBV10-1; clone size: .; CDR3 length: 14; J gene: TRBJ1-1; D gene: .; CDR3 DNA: TGCGCCAGCGGACGAGACAGGCAGAACACTGAAGCTTTCTTT; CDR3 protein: CASGRDRQNTEAFF
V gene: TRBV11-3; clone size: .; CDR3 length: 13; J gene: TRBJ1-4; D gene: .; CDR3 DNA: TGTGCCAGCAGCCTGACAATAGGTGAAAAACTGTTTTTT; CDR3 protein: CASSLTIGEKLFF
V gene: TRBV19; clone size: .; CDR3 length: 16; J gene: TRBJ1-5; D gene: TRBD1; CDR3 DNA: TGTGCCAGTAGTATCCCTGGACAGGGAGGCAATCAGCCCCAGCATTTT; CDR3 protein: CASSIPGQGGNQPQHF
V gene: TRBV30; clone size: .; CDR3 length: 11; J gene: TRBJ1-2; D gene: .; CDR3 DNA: TGTGCCTGGAGTGTAGCGACGGTATACACCTTC; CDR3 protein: CAWSVATVYTF
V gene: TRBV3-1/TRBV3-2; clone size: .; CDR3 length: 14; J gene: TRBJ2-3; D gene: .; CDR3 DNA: TGTGCCAGCAGCCAAAACCCGGGCACAGATACGCAGTATTTT; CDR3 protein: CASSQNPGTDTQYF
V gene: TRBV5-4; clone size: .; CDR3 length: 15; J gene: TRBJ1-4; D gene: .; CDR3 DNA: TGTGCCAGCAGCTCCAGGGGCGGGACTAATGAAAAACTGTTTTTT; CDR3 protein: CASSSRGGTNEKLFF
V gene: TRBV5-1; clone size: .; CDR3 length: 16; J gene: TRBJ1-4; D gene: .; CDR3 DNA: TGCGCCAGCAGCCCGGGACGGCGGGACCTTAATGAAAAACTGTTTTTT; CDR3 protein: CASSPGRRDLNEKLFF
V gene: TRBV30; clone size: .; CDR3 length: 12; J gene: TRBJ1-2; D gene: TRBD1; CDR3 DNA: TGTGCCTGGAGAGGGGGCTACTATGGCTACACCTTC; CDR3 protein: CAWRGGYYGYTF
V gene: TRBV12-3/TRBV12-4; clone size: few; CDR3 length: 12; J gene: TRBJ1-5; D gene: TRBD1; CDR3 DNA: TGTGCCAGCAACCTGGACAGGCAGCCCCAGCATTTT; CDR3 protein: CASNLDRQPQHF
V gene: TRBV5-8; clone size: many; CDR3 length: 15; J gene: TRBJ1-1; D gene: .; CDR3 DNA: TGTGCCAGCAGCTTGTGGACCAGGGGGAACACTGAAGCTTTCTTT; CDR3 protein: CASSLWTRGNTEAFF
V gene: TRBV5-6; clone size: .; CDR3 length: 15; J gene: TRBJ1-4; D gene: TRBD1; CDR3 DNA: TGTGCCAGCAGCTTTATGCAGGGGGATAATGAAAAACTGTTTTTT; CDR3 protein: CASSFMQGDNEKLFF
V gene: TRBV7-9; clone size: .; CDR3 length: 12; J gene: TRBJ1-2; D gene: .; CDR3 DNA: TGTGCCAGCAGCTTAGACGGTGCTGGCTACACCTTC; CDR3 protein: CASSLDGAGYTF
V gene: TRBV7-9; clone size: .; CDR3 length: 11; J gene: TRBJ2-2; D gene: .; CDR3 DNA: TGTGCCAGCAGCCTGAGTGGGGAGCTGTTTTTT; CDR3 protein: CASSLSGELFF